This T cell receptor beta chain was sequenced for a study of memory CD4+ T cells and cytomegalovirus serostatus. The sort gate was single viable CD3+CD4+CD8-CD45RO+ cells for memory CD4+ T cells. Regarding this clone: Its antigen is as yet unknown.

Study observations and caveats: Median bootstrapped AUC for CMV status was roughly 0.95 originally, just under 0.93 US-trained.

Per the original data handling: After removing out-of-frame reads, 2,204,828 distinct TCRbeta sequences remained. Clones were sequenced by immunoSEQ multiplex PCR, and TCRdb holds only the in-frame ones, with some missing. For V, J and clone size, that table is used; D and trimming come from the DNA. The sample includes about 75,000 clones, 60% to 80% seen only once; the top ten take just over 2.5%. CDR3 length: 16 amino acids. Trimming removed 1 base at V and 5 bases at J, with 17 bases between. Germline CDR1 reads SGHDT; CDR2 reads YYEEEE. The sequenced sample consisted of memory CD4+ T cells from blood. The chain joins TRBV5-6 to TRBJ2-3; D might be TRBD2 (6 bases). This sequence was found in an adult in good health and CMV-seropositive. The CDR3 loop reads CASSLSGTAYVDTQYF. The CDR3 coding sequence is TGTGCCAGCAGCTTGTCTGGGACTGCGTATGTAGATACGCAGTATTTT.